This T cell receptor (beta chain) was profiled in a study of control samples from healthy donors and cancer patients (dated by TCRdb to the early 2020s). According to the germline V gene, CDR1 reads MDHEN and CDR2 reads SYDVKM. Measured from the cysteine to the phenylalanine, the CDR3 is 14 residues long. Only CDR3 DNA remains: 42 bases, in frame from the first base. Trimming removed 7 bases from V and 10 bases from J; the gene matches leave 11 bases unexplained. The library came from the immunoSEQ multiplex PCR assay. This immuneACCESS table, as held by TCRdb, lists in-frame sequences with V and J called but not all clones. Of the missing ones, under half trace to an unresolved V gene in checked studies; the others have no known cause. The sample includes about 45,000 clones, with about 91% observed a single time. About a fifth of the sample lies in the top ten. Concerning this clone: There is no known antigen for this receptor. Base quality data are lacking; no much larger clone is found one base away.

The receptor was isolated from a middle-aged woman with head and neck cancer. The rearranged segments are TRBV28 and TRBJ2-2, with TRBD2 identical over 8 junction bases. Sequencing was carried out using PBMCs. The nucleotide sequence reads TGTGCCAGCATGTCCCCTAGCGGGTTCGCGGAGCTGTTTTTT. Translated, this is CASMSPSGFAELFF.